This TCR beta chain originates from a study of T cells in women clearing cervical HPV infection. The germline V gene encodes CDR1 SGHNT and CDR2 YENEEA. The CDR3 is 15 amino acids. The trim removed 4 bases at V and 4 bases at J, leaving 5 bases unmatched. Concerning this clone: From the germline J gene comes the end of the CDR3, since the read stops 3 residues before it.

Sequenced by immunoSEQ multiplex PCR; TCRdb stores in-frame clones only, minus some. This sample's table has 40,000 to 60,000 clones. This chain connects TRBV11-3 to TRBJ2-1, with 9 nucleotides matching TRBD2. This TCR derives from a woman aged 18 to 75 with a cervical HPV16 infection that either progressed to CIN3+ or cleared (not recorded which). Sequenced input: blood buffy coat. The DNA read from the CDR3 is TGTGCCAGCAGCTCGGAAGCGGGGGGTTACAATGAG. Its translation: CASSSEAGGYNE. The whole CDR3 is CASSSEAGGYNEQFF.